This T cell receptor beta chain was retrieved from a study of Graves' ophthalmopathy and Graves' hyperthyroidism. Looking at the study overall: Samples of peripheral blood were obtained at initial diagnosis, prior to treatment of any kind. Study observations and caveats: Most expanded thyroid clonotypes above 0.001 frequency also appeared in blood.

The V gene lost 0 bases and the J gene lost 5 bases, with 13 bases spanning the gap. Germline V gene sequence: CDR1 ENHRY, CDR2 SYGVKD. This CDR3 has 15 residues. In this sample, this clonotype turned up many times. The antigen is unknown. The study amplified TCR beta CDR3 regions using RNA transcripts. RT-PCR in the first round used HTBI primers; a second-round multiplex PCR followed. MiXCR was run by TCRdb on the multiplex PCR reads, yielding one entry per CDR3 protein. In the table there are a few hundred thousand distinct CDR3 sequences, under 20% of which are singletons. Ineligible for inclusion were patients with other autoimmune diseases, uncontrolled infections, pregnancy or lactation. Orbital computed tomography, thyroid ultrasound, TRAb, serum thyroxine and clinical symptoms formed the basis of diagnosis.

The V gene is TRBV10-3, the J gene TRBJ1-1, with a possible D match to TRBD1 (5 bases). This receptor was identified in an adult man with Graves' ophthalmopathy. Sequenced input: peripheral blood. In DNA form, the CDR3 reads TGTGCCATCAGTGAGTCTTCGGGGGAGTGGACTGAAGCTTTCTTT. Translated: CAISESSGEWTEAFF.